This TCR beta chain derives from a study of blood T cells in healthy people across ages (dated by TCRdb to the mid-2010s). Study-level background: In model experiments, roughly one uniquely barcoded TCR beta cDNA molecule per two T cells was captured by template switching. The donors were split into four age groups: young (average 16 years), middle-aged (roughly 42), aged (roughly 60) and long-lived (over 75). To track age-related changes in TCR beta repertoire diversity, the study relied on deep sequencing normalized with unique cDNA molecular identifiers. Using the same blood draw, the study looked at two additional independent replicas of 1 million unique cDNA reads for two donors, one aged 18 to 30 and the other aged 80 or older. To avoid experimental bias, donors of different ages were spread randomly across the sequencing lanes.

This clonotype was found a few times. Its specific antigen is unknown. No base quality information exists; no much larger clone differs at one position. Donors were a few dozen systemically healthy Caucasian individuals from Russia aged roughly 6 to 95 years. Each donor gave ten milliliters of peripheral blood, collected into EDTA-treated Vacutainer tubes. Ficoll-Paque density-gradient centrifugation was used to isolate PBMCs, with at least 6.5 million per sample. Total RNA was extracted from PBMCs with Trizol reagent, with at least 6 micrograms obtained per sample. Naive CD45RAhigh/CD27high T cell percentages were measured by flow cytometry on a PBMC aliquot from every donor. What the authors observed across the whole study: Compared with the aged group, the long-lived group had more naive CD4+ T cells, fewer expanded clones and increased TCR diversity, suggesting age selection. A strong correlation was found between observed TCR beta diversity and the percentage of naive T cells measured by flow cytometry. Since profiling was done on bulk unsorted PBMCs, naive and antigen-experienced compartments could not be conclusively compared. Because donor CMV infection status was unknown, age-related changes in expanded clonotypes were potentially confounded. As age increased, observed TCR beta diversity per million T cells dropped in a roughly linear way, and a significant reduction was already evident by age about 40. Estimates of total diversity from one million sequenced T cells were regarded as lower bounds and underestimates.

From its cysteine to its phenylalanine, the CDR3 spans 13 amino acids. The entry retains the CDR3 DNA only, 39 bases that are in frame from base 1. V is reduced by 7 bases and J by 3 bases, leaving a spacing of 12 bases between them. CDR1 MNHEY and CDR2 SVGAGI were looked up in the germline V gene. Library preparation employed 5' RACE. Sequencing instrument: Illumina HiSeq 2500. A second PCR of 7 to 11 cycles was performed with a sample-barcoded 5' primer and a J-beta primer mix. A template-switch 5' adaptor carrying 12 random nucleotides introduced a unique molecular identifier onto each TCR beta cDNA molecule. At least 2.5 million CDR3-containing paired-end reads were obtained from each sample. First-strand cDNA synthesis was performed from all RNA using the Mint cDNA synthesis kit, with priming by a TRBC-specific oligonucleotide. After uracil-DNA glycosylase treatment, a first 18-cycle PCR used universal primers M1SS and BC2_uni_R on all cDNA. Per the authors' processing: For normalization, 1 million high-quality reads, each with a distinct molecular identifier, were randomly selected from each sample. Reads with shared molecular identifiers were discarded instead of being binned into consensus sequences. MiTCR, set to a Q25 quality threshold and the strictest error-elimination algorithm, was used for CDR3 identification, clonotype clustering and error correction. A nonparametric unseen species model with Euler transformation was used to estimate lower-bound total TCR beta diversity. TCRdb ran its own pipeline on the public reads, namely fastp trimming at Q25 and MiXCR clone calling, and kept in-frame beta chains. Entries are consolidated by CDR3 protein sequence, retaining the most common genes and DNA. TCRdb, not the original authors, processed these V and J calls. The sample table contains nearly 800,000 distinct CDR3 sequences; only one count was recorded for around 50% of them. The ten most abundant clones make up more than 25% of the sample.

The source is a man in his forties in good health. Here the chain combines TRBV6-5 and TRBJ2-5; the D region possibly corresponds to TRBD1 (5 bases align). Material: blood. The CDR3 region has the sequence CASKGQAKETQYF. The nucleotide sequence is TGTGCCAGCAAAGGACAAGCGAAAGAGACCCAGTACTTC.